What follows describes a single TCR beta chain. Its antigen remains unidentified. The data belong to a study of STAT5B mutations in CD4+ large granular lymphocyte leukemia. As for the study in general: Among healthy donors, a particular HLA allele went with more CDR3 'QG' motifs.

The repertoire was sequenced with immunoSEQ multiplex PCR; TCRdb's copy has only in-frame clones and lacks some. The table shows 20,000 or so clones, with roughly 80% occurring only once. Control samples were healthy donors' buffy coats. The CDR3 has 17 residues. Study-wide findings and caveats: Main leukemic clonotypes were patient-specific, but roughly 25% appeared at low frequency elsewhere. Patient CD4-sorted repertoires stayed more clonal than healthy ones after leukemic-clone removal.

V is TRBV1 and J is TRBJ2-1; the listed D gene, TRBD2, was not tested against the DNA. TRBV1 represents a pseudogene. The receptor's source is a human donor in good health. Sequencing was performed on CD4+ T cells from blood buffy coats. As DNA, the CDR3 is TGCACCAGCAGCCAGACTCCGGGACTAGCGGGCCACAATGAGCAGTTCTTC. Translating it yields CTSSQTPGLAGHNEQFF.